The 32 T cell receptor beta chains below all came from one sample that was sequenced in a study of blood T cell repertoires in COVID-19. Assay: immunoSEQ multiplex PCR; the TCRdb copy retains only in-frame clones and omits some. The table has around 230,000 clones, about 88% seen once; the top ten hold more than 2.5%. Sequenced material: PBMCs or T cells enriched from blood (not recorded which). Source of these receptors: a young woman who had recovered from COVID-19.

V gene TRBV12-3 or TRBV12-4 combines with J gene TRBJ1-5, with no clear D. The CDR3 runs 13 residues. V lost 7 bases and J lost 3, with 10 bases in between. The CDR3 here is CASTGMTNQPQHF. The CDR3 nucleotides read TGTGCCAGCACGGGAATGACCAATCAGCCCCAGCATTTT.

This sequence joins TRBV21-1 and TRBJ1-1; the D call in the table, TRBD1, was not verified against the DNA. TRBV21-1 is a pseudogene segment. This CDR3 is built from 16 residues. The CDR3 loop reads CASSSPGTRENTEAFF. CDR3 DNA: TGTGCCAGCAGCAGCCCCGGGACAAGGGAGAACACTGAAGCTTTCTTT.

V and J are TRBV7-2 and TRBJ1-2; 9 bases are shared with TRBD1. This CDR3 is 14 amino acids long. Trimming cost V 2 bases and J 5 bases; bases outside gene matches: 3. Germline CDR1 SGHTA, CDR2 FQGNSA. In DNA, the CDR3 is TGTGCCAGCAGCTTAAGGACAGGGGAATATGGCTACACCTTC. It translates to CASSLRTGEYGYTF.

V gene TRBV4-1 combines with J gene TRBJ2-2; D possibly corresponds to TRBD1 (6 bases). The CDR3 sequence is 15 residues long. V lost 4 bases and J 2 bases, leaving 11 bases between the germline ends. In germline, CDR1 is MGHRA, CDR2 YSYEKL. The CDR3 nucleotides read TGCGCCAGCAGCCCTCGGACAGTAAACACCGGGGAGCTGTTTTTT. It encodes CASSPRTVNTGELFF.

This clone has just one count. V and J are TRBV2 and TRBJ1-5; a possible D gene is TRBD1 (6 bases). The CDR3 is made up of 14 amino acids. Germline CDR1 and CDR2: SNHLY and FYNNEI. V was cut by 6 bases and J by 4 bases, with 13 bases left in between. The CDR3 coding sequence is TGTGCCAGCAGCAAGGGGGGAGGGAATCAGCCCCAGCATTTT. It specifies CASSKGGGNQPQHF.

The chain combines TRBV7-2 with TRBJ1-4; D remains ambiguous. Germline-derived CDR1 and CDR2 are SGHTA and FQGNSA. V was pared by 1 base and J by 5 bases, with 8 bases between. The CDR3 loop spans 14 amino acids. CDR3 nucleotide sequence: TGTGCCAGCAGCTTAGACAGTACCAATGAAAAACTGTTTTTT. It translates to CASSLDSTNEKLFF.

This CDR3 is CASSLVGASGNLRTDTQYF. As DNA, the CDR3 is TGTGCCAGCAGCTTAGTCGGGGCTAGCGGTAACCTTCGCACAGATACGCAGTATTTT. J is TRBJ2-3 and V is TRBV7-2; 7 nucleotides agree with TRBD2. V lost 1 base and J lost 1; bases outside the gene matches: 14. This CDR3 region has 19 residues. Germline CDR1 SGHTA, CDR2 FQGNSA.

The chain has TRBV10-3 and TRBJ1-1, with D hard to call. CDR1 and CDR2 (germline): ENHRY, SYGVKD. Trimming removed 10 bases from V and 4 bases from J, with 19 bases in between. The CDR3 is 14 residues long. Here the CDR3 DNA reads TGTGCCACCGGGTTTCTCGGGGATAGCACTGAAGCTTTCTTT. Translation gives CATGFLGDSTEAFF.

This sequence joins TRBV5-4 and TRBJ2-1; maybe TRBD1 (5 bases). Germline CDR1 SGHNT, CDR2 YYREEE (reference sequence). The CDR3 is 16 residues long. V lost 0 bases and J lost 0, with 10 bases in between. The CDR3 bases are TGTGCCAGCAGCTTGGGGGGTGGGGCCTCCTACAATGAGCAGTTCTTC. It yields the protein CASSLGGGASYNEQFF. Based on the CDR3 plus reference TRBV5-4 and TRBJ2-1, the full variable domain is ETGVTQSPTHLIKTRGQQVTLRCSSQSGHNTVSWYQQALGQGPQFIFQYYREEENGRGNFPPRFSGLQFPNYSSELNVNALELDDSALYLCASSLGGGASYNEQFFGPGTRLTVL.

Regarding this clone: This sample also contains other DNA sequences that code for the same CDR3. The chain joins TRBV5-1 to TRBJ2-1; the match to TRBD1 covers 9 bases. Trimming removed 4 bases from V and 1 base from J; junction bases left unmatched: 3. Germline V CDR1 and CDR2: SGHRS, YFSETQ. The CDR3 runs to 15 residues. The CDR3 DNA follows: TGCGCCAGCAGCCCGGGACAGGGATCCTACAATGAGCAGTTCTTC. Translation gives CASSPGQGSYNEQFF.

This rearrangement joins TRBV6-2 or TRBV6-3 to TRBJ1-1, with TRBD1 as a possible D gene (5 bases). The length of the CDR3 is 14 residues. Per germline, CDR1 MNHEY and CDR2 SVGEGT. The V end was cut by 4 bases, the J end by 4 bases, with 13 bases between. The CDR3 bases are TGTGCCAGCAGTTCCCCCCACAGGACCACTGAAGCTTTCTTT. It is translated as CASSSPHRTTEAFF.

The chain is built from TRBV5-1 and TRBJ2-3, with D possibly being TRBD2 (5 bases). Germline V gene data show CDR1 as SGHRS and CDR2 as YFSETQ. The CDR3 is made up of 14 amino acids. Trimming took 0 bases from V and 1 from J, leaving 6 bases between them. The CDR3 DNA reads as TGCGCCAGCAGCTTGGAGCGGCGCACAGATACGCAGTATTTT. Translated, it gives CASSLERRTDTQYF.

This chain uses TRBV20-1 with TRBJ1-2; D gene ambiguous. The CDR3 covers 11 residues. Germline V CDR1 and CDR2: DFQATT, SNEGSKA (reference sequence). Trimming shortened V by 6 bases and J by 2 bases, and 7 bases separated the two germline ends. CDR3 DNA: TGCAGTGCACCGGGGAACTATGGCTACACCTTC. Its translation: CSAPGNYGYTF.

The CDR3 DNA sequence: TGCGCCAGCAGCTTGGTCCAGGGGTTAACAGATACGCAGTATTTT. The encoded protein is CASSLVQGLTDTQYF. This rearrangement joins TRBV5-1 to TRBJ2-3; a possible D gene is TRBD1 (6 bases). The CDR3 length is 15 residues. Per germline, CDR1 SGHRS and CDR2 YFSETQ. Trimming stripped 0 bases from V and 3 bases from J, with 11 bases between.

The rearrangement joins TRBV11-2 to TRBJ2-7; 9 bases are shared with TRBD1. This CDR3 has 13 amino acids. V lost 6 bases to trimming and J lost 9 bases; unmatched junction nucleotides: 9. Germline V gives CDR1 SGHAT, CDR2 FQNNGV. CDR3 sequence reads: CASSPGQGSGQYF. The CDR3, as DNA: TGTGCCAGCAGTCCGGGACAGGGCAGTGGGCAGTACTTC.

In this sample, this clone turned up a few times. In the same sample, other DNA sequences code for this CDR3. V is TRBV18 and J is TRBJ1-5, with a tentative D call TRBD1 (5 bases). The CDR3 is made up of 15 amino acids. Trimming stripped 2 bases from V and 1 base from J, with 9 bases between. Per germline, CDR1 KGHSH and CDR2 LQKENI. The CDR3: CASSPGQGSNQPQHF. CDR3 bases: TGTGCCAGCTCACCAGGCCAGGGAAGCAATCAGCCCCAGCATTTT.

The chain recombines TRBV19 with TRBJ2-7; TRBD1 matches 8 bases. The CDR3 has 14 amino acids. Germline V CDR1 and CDR2: LNHDA, SQIVND (reference sequence). V was clipped by 3 bases and J by 3 bases; unmatched bases: 4. In DNA form, the CDR3 reads TGTGCCAGTAGTATTGGACAGGGAATCTACGAGCAGTACTTC. Translating gives CASSIGQGIYEQYF.

The J gene is TRBJ2-3, the V gene TRBV6-5; TRBD2 aligns across 10 bases. CDR3 length: 15 amino acids. V shed 4 bases, J shed 6 bases, and the junction held 7 bases outside the gene matches. Germline-derived CDR1 and CDR2 are MNHEY and SVGAGI. DNA for the CDR3: TGTGCCAGCAGTTCAGCGGGGGGGGCCTTGGATACGCAGTATTTT. As protein: CASSSAGGALDTQYF.

V usage is TRBV12-3 or TRBV12-4 and J usage is TRBJ2-7; D gene unclear. The ends were cut back, 3 bases at V and 6 bases at J, with 6 bases in the middle. CDR3 length: 11 amino acids. CDR3 residues: CASSFGTEQYF. CDR3 in DNA: TGTGCCAGCAGTTTTGGCACCGAGCAGTACTTC.

The genes are TRBV7-6 and TRBJ1-3, with 7 bases fitting TRBD1. With V trimmed by 6 bases and J by 8 bases, 13 bases remained unmatched. The germline V gene has CDR1 SGHVS and CDR2 FNYEAQ. This CDR3 comprises 15 residues. DNA of the CDR3: TGTGCCAGCAGGCCCGACAGGGTAGCAGTAGACACCATATATTTT. This codes for CASRPDRVAVDTIYF.

This clone was counted between two and nine times. This chain uses TRBV9 with TRBJ2-1, with 8 bases fitting TRBD2. CDR1 is SGDLS and CDR2 is YYNGEE in the germline V gene. This CDR3 has 15 amino acids. The V gene end was trimmed by 0 bases and the J gene end by 7 bases; junction bases not matched to a gene: 6. The CDR3 spells CASSVGWTSRNEQFF. The CDR3, as DNA: TGTGCCAGCAGCGTAGGATGGACTAGCAGGAATGAGCAGTTCTTC.

J is TRBJ1-1 and V is TRBV7-2, with D tentatively TRBD1 (6 bases). Germline CDR1 SGHTA, CDR2 FQGNSA. The length of the CDR3 is 15 residues. Trimming shortened V by 3 bases and J by 2 bases, and 13 bases separated the two germline ends. The CDR3 here is CASSFTTGLNTEAFF. CDR3 sequence (DNA): TGTGCCAGCAGCTTCACGACAGGACTTAACACTGAAGCTTTCTTT.

For the CDR3, the DNA is TGTGCCAGCAGCCGACGACAGGGAGGACAGCCCCAGCATTTT. This gives the protein CASSRRQGGQPQHF. The chain couples TRBV6-5 to TRBJ1-5; TRBD1 matches 7 bases. V gave up 6 bases and J gave up 7 bases; unmatched junction bases: 9. There are 14 residues in the CDR3. The V gene's germline CDR1 is MNHEY and CDR2 SVGAGI.

The CDR3 DNA reads TGTGCCAGCAGTTACTCGCCTAACCCGCCGAACAATGAGCAGTTCTTC. This gives the protein CASSYSPNPPNNEQFF. V and J are TRBV6-2 or TRBV6-3 and TRBJ2-1; D is unclear. With 0 bases removed from V and 5 bases from J, the gap between germline ends came to 14 bases. Germline lookup yields CDR1 MNHEY and CDR2 SVGEGT. The length of the CDR3 is 16 residues.

The chain uses TRBV6-2 or TRBV6-3 and TRBJ2-7, with 13 nucleotides matching TRBD2. From germline, CDR1 is MNHEY and CDR2 SVGEGT. The CDR3 has 16 amino acids. V trimming: 6 bases; J trimming: 7 bases; junction bases outside the gene matches: 12. The chain's CDR3 is CASSSTLAGGHGEQYF. The DNA of the CDR3 is TGTGCCAGCAGCAGCACACTAGCGGGGGGGCACGGAGAGCAGTACTTC.

V and J are TRBV7-6 and TRBJ2-7, with 8 bases fitting TRBD2. Trimming at V came to 5 bases and at J to 5 bases, leaving 11 bases not matched to a gene. This CDR3 is built from 15 residues. Germline V gives CDR1 SGHVS, CDR2 FNYEAQ. Here the CDR3 DNA reads TGTGCCAGCAGCCCACGCCATCGGGGGGGGGACGAGCAGTACTTC. It encodes CASSPRHRGGDEQYF.

This sequence joins TRBV19 and TRBJ1-5; 7 bases are a match to TRBD1. V was clipped by 5 bases and J by 2 bases; unmatched bases: 9. The CDR3 consists of 16 residues. CDR1 and CDR2 from the germline V gene are LNHDA and SQIVND (reference sequence). CDR3 DNA: TGTGCCAGTAGTCCGTCAAGGACAGGAGGCAATCAGCCCCAGCATTTT. Protein product: CASSPSRTGGNQPQHF.

This clone was observed a single time. The chain has TRBV7-9 and TRBJ1-1; 8 bases align to TRBD1. Trimming at V came to 5 bases and at J to 11 bases, leaving 10 bases not matched to a gene. Germline V lookup: CDR1 SEHNR, CDR2 FQNEAQ (reference sequence). This CDR3 has 13 amino acids. The CDR3 is CASSPTGAGRAFF. The CDR3 DNA reads TGTGCCAGCAGCCCGACAGGGGCTGGAAGGGCTTTCTTT.

The chain couples TRBV29-1 to TRBJ1-2; 8 bases agree with TRBD1. The CDR3 is made up of 13 amino acids. V shed 4 bases and J 2 bases; nucleotides not matched to a gene: 3. The germline V gene encodes CDR1 SQVTM and CDR2 ANQGSEA. The CDR3 region has the DNA TGCAGCGTTGCTCAGGGGGCCAACTATGGCTACACCTTC. Encoded protein: CSVAQGANYGYTF.

The chain has TRBV27 and TRBJ2-7; possibly TRBD1 for D (5 bases). The V end lost 3 bases, the J end lost 2 bases, and 14 bases lay between the germline ends. CDR1 is MNHEY and CDR2 is SMNVEV in the germline V gene (reference sequence). The CDR3 runs to 15 residues. This CDR3 reads CASSLKGVSAYEQYF. The CDR3 DNA reads TGTGCCAGCAGTTTGAAAGGGGTGTCTGCCTACGAGCAGTACTTC.

In this sample, this clone turned up once. Additional DNA sequences in this sample encode the identical CDR3. The chain links TRBV11-3 to TRBJ2-3, with a weak D call TRBD2 (5 bases). Germline lookup yields CDR1 SGHNT and CDR2 YENEEA. The germline V and J ends were trimmed by 4 bases and 2 bases, with 7 bases remaining between them. This CDR3 has 13 residues. The CDR3 region is CASSSGLTDTQYF. The CDR3 bases are TGTGCCAGCAGCTCCGGACTCACAGATACGCAGTATTTT.

This rearrangement joins TRBV21-1 to TRBJ1-5; TRBD1 was called by the table and not checked on the DNA. TRBV21-1 is a documented pseudogene. The CDR3 totals 15 residues. In DNA, the CDR3 is TGTGCCAGCAGCGGGACAGTGAATAGCAATCAGCCCCAGCATTTT. Protein sequence: CASSGTVNSNQPQHF.